Following are 17 T cell receptor beta chains from one sample sequenced in a study of post-analysis software for immune sequencing data. The study's findings and limits: TRBV segments more frequent in patients than in controls numbered several and included TRBV5-6, TRBV5-1 and TRBV20-1.

The antigens for these receptors are not known. Unique molecular identifiers had been added to the TCR beta cDNA libraries. TCRdb independently ran MiXCR on the PCR reads; one entry per CDR3 protein. This sample has 750,000 to 950,000 distinct CDR3 sequences, with about 43% found just once. The sample consisted of blood. The receptors stem from a girl aged 5-17 years with multiple sclerosis.

This clonotype has a handful of counts. This chain connects TRBV25-1 to TRBJ1-2; no definite D call. Germline loops: CDR1 MGHDK, CDR2 SYGVNS. Deletions cut 7 bases from V and 4 bases from J, with 7 bases between. The CDR3 is 11 residues long. The CDR3 nucleotides are TGTGCCAGCAAGGGCCCCTATGGCTACACCTTC. Translation: CASKGPYGYTF.

The CDR3 coding sequence is TGCAGTGCTCTTAGCGGGAGGGCGAATACGCAGTATTTT. It codes for CSALSGRANTQYF. The chain joins TRBV20-1 to TRBJ2-3; 11 bases agree with TRBD2. The germline V gene has CDR1 DFQATT and CDR2 SNEGSKA (reference sequence). The V segment lost 5 bases and the J segment 7 bases; nucleotides outside the gene matches: 5. The CDR3 length is 13 residues.

This chain links TRBV2 with TRBJ2-5; tentative D call: TRBD2 (6 bases). The CDR3 is 14 amino acids. Trimming took 4 bases from V and 5 from J, leaving 14 bases between them. Germline lookup yields CDR1 SNHLY and CDR2 FYNNEI. The CDR3 DNA sequence: TGTGCCAGCAGTGTGGAGGGTGCAGGGGAGACCCAGTACTTC. Translated, it gives CASSVEGAGETQYF.

The CDR3 sequence is CASSLISGEETQYF. The CDR3 DNA reads as TGTGCCAGCTCACTTATATCAGGAGAAGAGACCCAGTACTTC. The chain recombines TRBV18 with TRBJ2-5; D is unresolved. The V end lost 4 bases, the J end lost 3 bases, and 12 bases lay between the germline ends. The germline gives CDR1 KGHSH, CDR2 LQKENI. The CDR3 has 14 residues. The entire variable domain, with the rest obtained from reference TRBV18 and TRBJ2-5, is as follows: NAGVMQNPRHLVRRRGQEARLRCSPMKGHSHVYWYRQLPEEGLKFMVYLQKENIIDESGMPKERFSAEFPKEGPSILRIQQVVRGDSAAYFCASSLISGEETQYFGPGTRLLVL.

The rearrangement joins TRBV10-3 to TRBJ1-1; no definite D call. Deletions cut 8 bases from V and 1 base from J, with 11 bases between. CDR3 size: 13 residues. Germline-derived CDR1 and CDR2 are ENHRY and SYGVKD. As DNA, the CDR3 is TGTGCCATCGTTTTCAGCCCGAACACTGAAGCTTTCTTT. This codes for CAIVFSPNTEAFF.

This rearrangement joins TRBV20-1 to TRBJ2-7; TRBD1 is a possible D gene (6 bases). Trimming took off 0 bases at V and 4 bases at J, with 13 bases between the two ends. CDR1 DFQATT and CDR2 SNEGSKA come from the germline V gene (reference sequence). CDR3 size: 14 residues. CDR3 DNA sequence: TGCAGTGCTAGAGATCCTGGGGGCCCATACGAGCAGTACTTC. Translating gives CSARDPGGPYEQYF.

This rearrangement joins TRBV9 to TRBJ2-1, with 9 positions matching TRBD1. The trim removed 4 bases at V and 8 bases at J, leaving 10 bases unmatched. This CDR3 is 15 amino acids long. Germline loops: CDR1 SGDLS, CDR2 YYNGEE. DNA of the CDR3: TGTGCCAGCAGCAAAACAGGGGGCCGAATCGATGAGCAGTTCTTC. Translated: CASSKTGGRIDEQFF. Drawing the rest from reference TRBV9 and TRBJ2-1, the complete variable domain is DSGVTQTPKHLITATGQRVTLRCSPRSGDLSVYWYQQSLDQGLQFLIQYYNGEERAKGNILERFSAQQFPDLHSELNLSSLELGDSALYFCASSKTGGRIDEQFFGPGTRLTVL.

The chain recombines TRBV29-1 with TRBJ2-7; D gene ambiguous. Trimming left V 3 bases short and J 12 bases short, with 18 bases between. Germline loops: CDR1 SQVTM, CDR2 ANQGSEA. The CDR3 has 12 residues. The CDR3 region has the DNA TGCAGCGTTGAGACGGCTGGAGAGACCCGGTACTTC. As protein: CSVETAGETRYF.

CDR3 sequence: CSASVLAGVVEQYF. CDR3 bases: TGCAGTGCTAGTGTCCTAGCGGGAGTCGTCGAGCAGTACTTC. The chain joins TRBV20-1 to TRBJ2-7, with 10 bases aligning to TRBD2. Trimming took 3 bases from V and 6 from J; bases not matched to a gene: 8. The CDR3 has 14 residues. Germline V CDR1 and CDR2: DFQATT, SNEGSKA (reference sequence).

The chain links TRBV5-1 to TRBJ1-2; maybe TRBD1 (6 bases). V shed 5 bases and J shed 7 bases, with 18 bases lying between them. This CDR3 contains 14 residues. Germline V CDR1 and CDR2: SGHRS, YFSETQ. CDR3 in DNA: TGCGCCAGCAGGGCGAGTGTGGGGGCGGCTGGCTACACCTTC. This translates into CASRASVGAAGYTF. Based on the CDR3 plus reference TRBV5-1 and TRBJ1-2, the full variable domain is KAGVTQTPRYLIKTRGQQVTLSCSPISGHRSVSWYQQTPGQGLQFLFEYFSETQRNKGNFPGRFSGRQFSNSRSEMNVSTLELGDSALYLCASRASVGAAGYTFGSGTRLTVV.

The V gene is TRBV20-1, the J gene TRBJ2-1; 13 bases line up with TRBD2. Trimming took 5 bases from V and 10 from J; bases not matched to a gene: 8. CDR1 and CDR2 (germline): DFQATT, SNEGSKA (reference sequence). This CDR3 is built from 14 residues. The CDR3 region is CSAPTSGRAQEQFF. In DNA, the CDR3 is TGCAGTGCTCCTACTAGCGGGAGGGCCCAGGAGCAGTTCTTC.

This clonotype was recorded many times. Mismatch with germline at one junction end may stem from a read error. This rearrangement joins TRBV12-3 or TRBV12-4 to TRBJ1-1; weak D call: TRBD1 (5 bases). The CDR3 sequence is 12 residues long. The CDR3 bases are TGCGCCAGCAGCCGGGGCGGGACTGAAGCTTTCTTT. It specifies CASSRGGTEAFF.

This chain uses TRBV6-5 with TRBJ2-1, with TRBD2 as a possible D gene (6 bases). There are 12 residues in the CDR3. Germline CDR1 and CDR2: MNHEY and SVGAGI. Between the trimmed V and J ends, which lost 6 bases and 8 bases, there was a span of 11 bases. In DNA form, the CDR3 reads TGTGCCAGCAGCCGCACGGGGGATGAGCAGTTCTTC. Residues: CASSRTGDEQFF.

V is TRBV4-1 and J is TRBJ1-2; 8 bases fit TRBD1. Per germline, CDR1 MGHRA and CDR2 YSYEKL. V shed 4 bases, J shed 4 bases, and the junction held 8 bases outside the gene matches. CDR3 length: 15 residues. This chain's CDR3 is CASSLTGETGYGYTF. In DNA form, the CDR3 reads TGCGCCAGCAGCCTGACAGGGGAGACGGGCTATGGCTACACCTTC.

The chain couples TRBV12-3 or TRBV12-4 to TRBJ2-4; D may match TRBD1 or TRBD2 (5 bases each). V was clipped by 5 bases and J by 3 bases, with 17 bases between them. There are 16 residues in the CDR3. This chain's CDR3 is CASSQTGGRGKNIQYF. CDR3 bases: TGTGCCAGCAGTCAAACAGGAGGAAGAGGCAAAAACATTCAGTACTTC.

The chain combines TRBV12-3 or TRBV12-4 with TRBJ2-1; TRBD2 aligns across 12 bases. J lost 5 bases, V lost 4 bases, and 6 bases had no gene match. The CDR3 has 16 residues. Here the CDR3 reads CASSYPGLAGNNEQFF. Written as DNA, the CDR3 is TGTGCCAGCAGTTACCCAGGACTAGCGGGAAACAATGAGCAGTTCTTC.

This clonotype showed up just a few times. Germline is not matched at one junction end, which may reflect a read error. V and J are TRBV7-8 and TRBJ1-2, with a possible D match to TRBD1 (6 bases). Germline V CDR1 and CDR2: SGHVS, FQNEAQ. The CDR3 has 16 residues. CDR3 sequence: CASSLGPSRGANGYTF. The CDR3 DNA sequence: TGTGCCAGCAGTTTAGGGCCCTCAAGGGGGGCGAATGGCTACACCTTC. Variable domain in full (rest from reference TRBV7-8 and TRBJ1-2): GAGVSQSPRYKVAKRGQDVALRCDPISGHVSLFWYQQALGQGPEFLTYFQNEAQLDKSGLPSDRFFAERPEGSVSTLKIQRTQQEDSAVYLCASSLGPSRGANGYTFGSGTRLTVV.